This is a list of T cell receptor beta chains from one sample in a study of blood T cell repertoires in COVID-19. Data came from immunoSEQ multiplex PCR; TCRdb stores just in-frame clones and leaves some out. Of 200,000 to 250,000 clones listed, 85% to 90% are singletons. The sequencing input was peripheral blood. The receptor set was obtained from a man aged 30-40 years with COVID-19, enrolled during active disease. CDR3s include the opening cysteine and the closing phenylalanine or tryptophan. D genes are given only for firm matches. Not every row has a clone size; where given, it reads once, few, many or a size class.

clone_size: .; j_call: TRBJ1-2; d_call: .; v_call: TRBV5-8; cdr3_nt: TGTGCCAGCAGCTTGGAGGCCGGGACAAACTATGGCTACACCTTC; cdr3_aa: CASSLEAGTNYGYTF
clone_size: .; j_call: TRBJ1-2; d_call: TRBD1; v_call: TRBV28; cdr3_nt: TGTGCCAGCAGAGAAAGGGACAGGGACTATGGCTACATCTTC; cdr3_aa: CASRERDRDYGYIF
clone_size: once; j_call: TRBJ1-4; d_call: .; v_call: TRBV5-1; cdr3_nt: TGCGCCAGCAGCTTTGGAGGGACCTCAACTAATGAAAAACTGTTTTTT; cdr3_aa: CASSFGGTSTNEKLFF
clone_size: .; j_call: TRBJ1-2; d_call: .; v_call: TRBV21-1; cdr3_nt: TGTGCCAGCAGCAAAGGGACTATTAGGTGGATCTATGGCTACACCTTC; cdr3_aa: CASSKGTIRWIYGYTF
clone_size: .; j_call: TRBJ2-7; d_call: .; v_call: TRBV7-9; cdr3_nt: TGTGCCAGCAGCCCCACTGTAGGAGGGGCTCCCCACGAGCAGTACTTC; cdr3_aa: CASSPTVGGAPHEQYF
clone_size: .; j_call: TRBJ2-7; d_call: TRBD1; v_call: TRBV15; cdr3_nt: TGTGCCACCAGCAGAGATTCGGGACAGGGAATCTCCTACGAGCAGTACTTC; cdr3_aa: CATSRDSGQGISYEQYF
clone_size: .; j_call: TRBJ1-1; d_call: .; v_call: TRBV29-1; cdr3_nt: TGCAGCGGGAGAAACACTGAAGCTTTCTTT; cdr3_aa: CSGRNTEAFF
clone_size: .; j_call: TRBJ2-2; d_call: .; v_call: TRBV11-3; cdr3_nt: TGTGCCAGCAGCCCCACGGGGGACACCGGGGAGCTGTTTTTT; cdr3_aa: CASSPTGDTGELFF
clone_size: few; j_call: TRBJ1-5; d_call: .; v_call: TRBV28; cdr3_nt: TGTGCCAGCAGTCTCCGGGTCTCGGATCAGCCCCAGCATTTT; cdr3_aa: CASSLRVSDQPQHF
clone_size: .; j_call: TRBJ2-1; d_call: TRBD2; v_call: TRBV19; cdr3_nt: TGTGCCAGTACCACCCTAGCGGGAAACTCCTACAATGAGCAGTTCTTC; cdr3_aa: CASTTLAGNSYNEQFF
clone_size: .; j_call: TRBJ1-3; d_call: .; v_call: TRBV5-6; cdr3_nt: TGTGCCAGCAGCTTGGGGGCAGGGTTAGGAAACACCATATATTTT; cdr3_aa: CASSLGAGLGNTIYF
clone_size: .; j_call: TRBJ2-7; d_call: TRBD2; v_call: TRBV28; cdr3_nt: TGTGCCAGCACCGTTTGGGCTAGCGGGAGTTACGAGCAGTACTTC; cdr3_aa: CASTVWASGSYEQYF
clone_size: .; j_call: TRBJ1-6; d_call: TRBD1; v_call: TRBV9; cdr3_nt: TGTGCCAGCAGCTCCGAAGTATCCGGGACAGGTGGTGGTTGGAGTAATTCACCCCTCCACTTT; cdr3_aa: CASSSEVSGTGGGWSNSPLHF
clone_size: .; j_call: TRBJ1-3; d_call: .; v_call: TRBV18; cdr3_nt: TGTGCCAGCTCACCACTTCTAGCTTTCGGAAACACCATATATTTT; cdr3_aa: CASSPLLAFGNTIYF
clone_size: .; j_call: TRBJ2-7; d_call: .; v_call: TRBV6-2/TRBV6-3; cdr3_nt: TGTGCCAGCAGCCAAGGAGGGACGGGGTACTTC; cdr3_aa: CASSQGGTGYF
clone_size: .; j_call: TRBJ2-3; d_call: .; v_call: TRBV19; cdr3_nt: TGTGCCAGTAGTTGGACAGTGCCGTTGGGCACAGATACGCAGTATTTT; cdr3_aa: CASSWTVPLGTDTQYF
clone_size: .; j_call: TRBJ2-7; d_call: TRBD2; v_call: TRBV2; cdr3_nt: TGTGCCAGCTCGACTAGCGGGATAGGGGAGCAGTACTTC; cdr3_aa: CASSTSGIGEQYF
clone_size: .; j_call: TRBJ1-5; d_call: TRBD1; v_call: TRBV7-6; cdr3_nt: TGTGCCAGCAGCTCACGCCCTGGGGCCGACAGGGATAATCAGCCCCAGCATTTT; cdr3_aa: CASSSRPGADRDNQPQHF
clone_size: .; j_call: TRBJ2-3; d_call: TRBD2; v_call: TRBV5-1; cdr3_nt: TGCGCCAGCAGCTTGGATAAATTCGCCGTACGTCCTGACATCAGCGGGGTTGACACAGATACGCAGTATTTT; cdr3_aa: CASSLDKFAVRPDISGVDTDTQYF
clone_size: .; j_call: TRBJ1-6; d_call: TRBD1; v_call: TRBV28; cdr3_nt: TGTGCCAGCAGTTCCGGACAGGGAAGTTCACCCCTCCACTTT; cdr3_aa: CASSSGQGSSPLHF
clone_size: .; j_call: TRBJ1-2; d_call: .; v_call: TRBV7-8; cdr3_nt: TGTGCCAGCAGGGACCAAGCGGACTATGGCTACACCTTC; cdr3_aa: CASRDQADYGYTF
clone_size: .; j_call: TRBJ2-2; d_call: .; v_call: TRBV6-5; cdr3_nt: TGTGCCAGCAGCCAAGTGGGGGAGGCCGGGGAGCTGTTTTTT; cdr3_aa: CASSQVGEAGELFF
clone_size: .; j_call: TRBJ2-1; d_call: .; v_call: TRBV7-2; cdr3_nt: TGTGCCAGCAGCTTGGAGGGACAGCTCTACAATGAGCAGTTCTTC; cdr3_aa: CASSLEGQLYNEQFF
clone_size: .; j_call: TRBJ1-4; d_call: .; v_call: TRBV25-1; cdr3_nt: TGTGCCAGCAGTGAACGGGAAAAACTGTTTTTT; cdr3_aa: CASSEREKLFF
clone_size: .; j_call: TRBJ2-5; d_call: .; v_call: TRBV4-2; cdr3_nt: TGTGCCAGCAGCCAAGGTTTCAGCCAAGAGACCCAGTACTTC; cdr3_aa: CASSQGFSQETQYF
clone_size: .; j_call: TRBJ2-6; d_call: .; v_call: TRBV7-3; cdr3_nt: TGTGCCAGCAGCTTAATGGCCTCTGGGGCCAACGTCCTGACTTTC; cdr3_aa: CASSLMASGANVLTF
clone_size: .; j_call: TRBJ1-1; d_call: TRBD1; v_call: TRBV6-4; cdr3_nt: TGTGCCAGCAGTGAAGGGACAGGGCAGAACACTGAAGCTTTCTTT; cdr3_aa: CASSEGTGQNTEAFF
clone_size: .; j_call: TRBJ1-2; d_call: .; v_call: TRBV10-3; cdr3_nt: TGTGCCATCAGTGAATCGGAGTACTATGGCTACACCTTC; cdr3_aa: CAISESEYYGYTF
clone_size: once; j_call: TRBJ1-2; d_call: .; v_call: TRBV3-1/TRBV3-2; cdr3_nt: TGTGCCAGCAGCCAGAACAGGCGGCCCGCTAACTATGGCTACACCTTC; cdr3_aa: CASSQNRRPANYGYTF
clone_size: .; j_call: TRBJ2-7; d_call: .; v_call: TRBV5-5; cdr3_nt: TGTGCCAGCAGCTTGGTGGGGACACCACCCTACGAGCAGTACTTC; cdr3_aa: CASSLVGTPPYEQYF
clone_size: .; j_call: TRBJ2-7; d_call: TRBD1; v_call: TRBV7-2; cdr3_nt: TGTGCCAGCAGCCTAATCGGGACAGGGGTGCCCTACGAGCAGTACTTC; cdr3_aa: CASSLIGTGVPYEQYF
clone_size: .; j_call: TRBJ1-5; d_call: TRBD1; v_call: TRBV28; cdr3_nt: TGTGCCAGCAGTTTATACAAGACAGGGGGAAGTTATCAGCCCCAGCATTTT; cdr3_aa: CASSLYKTGGSYQPQHF
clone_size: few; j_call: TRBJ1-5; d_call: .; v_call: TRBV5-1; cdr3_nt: TGCGCCAGCAGCTTGGGAGACAATCAGCCCCAGCATTTT; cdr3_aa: CASSLGDNQPQHF
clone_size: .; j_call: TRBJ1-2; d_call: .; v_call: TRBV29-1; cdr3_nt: TGCAGCGTTGGTCCACTGCTGGAAGGGGGTGGCTATGGCTACACCTTC; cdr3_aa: CSVGPLLEGGGYGYTF
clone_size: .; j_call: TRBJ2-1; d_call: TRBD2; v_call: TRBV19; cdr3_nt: TGTGCCAGTAGTCGGACTAGCGGGGTGGAGTTCTTC; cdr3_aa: CASSRTSGVEFF
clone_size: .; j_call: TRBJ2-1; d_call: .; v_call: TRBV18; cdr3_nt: TGTGCCAGCTCCGGACTAAACTACAATGAGCAGTTCTTC; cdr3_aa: CASSGLNYNEQFF
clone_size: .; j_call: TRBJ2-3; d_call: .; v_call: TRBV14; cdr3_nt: TGTGCCAGCAGCCAAGACATAGTCACAGATACGCAGTATTTT; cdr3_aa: CASSQDIVTDTQYF
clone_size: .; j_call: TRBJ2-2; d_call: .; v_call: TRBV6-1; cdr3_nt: TGTGCCAGCAGTGAAGCGCAAGGAACTATCGGGGAGCTGTTTTTT; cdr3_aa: CASSEAQGTIGELFF
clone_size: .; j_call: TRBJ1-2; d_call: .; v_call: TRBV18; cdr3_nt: TGTGCCAGCTCACCTAGTAACTATGGCTACACCTTC; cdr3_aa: CASSPSNYGYTF
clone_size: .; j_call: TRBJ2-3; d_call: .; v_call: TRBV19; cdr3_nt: TGTGCCAGTAGTATAGGAGGGTCCACAGATACGCAGTATTTT; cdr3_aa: CASSIGGSTDTQYF
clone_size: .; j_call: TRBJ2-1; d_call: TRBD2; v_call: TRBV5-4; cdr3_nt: TGTGCCACCAGGAGTAGCGGGCAGTACAATGAGCAGTTCTTC; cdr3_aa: CATRSSGQYNEQFF
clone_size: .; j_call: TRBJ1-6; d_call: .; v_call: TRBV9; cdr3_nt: TGTGCCAGCAGCGTAGGCGGACAGCAATATAATTCACCCCTCCACTTT; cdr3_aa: CASSVGGQQYNSPLHF
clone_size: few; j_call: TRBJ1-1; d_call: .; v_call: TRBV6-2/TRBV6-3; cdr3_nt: TGTGCCAGCAGTTCGGAGATTCGGGCTGAAGCTTTCTTT; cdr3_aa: CASSSEIRAEAFF
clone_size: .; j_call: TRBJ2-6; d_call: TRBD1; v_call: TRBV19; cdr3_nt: TGTGCCAGTAGAAGACAGGGGTCTACTGGGGCCAACGTCCTGACTTTC; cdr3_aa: CASRRQGSTGANVLTF
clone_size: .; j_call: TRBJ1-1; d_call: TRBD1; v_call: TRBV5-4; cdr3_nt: TGTGCCAGCAGCAAGGACAGGGGGAACCCTGAAGCTTTCTTT; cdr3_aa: CASSKDRGNPEAFF
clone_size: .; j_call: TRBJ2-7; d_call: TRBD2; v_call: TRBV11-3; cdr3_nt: TGTGCCAGCAGCTTCGCACTAGCGGGGCTCCACGAGCAGTACTTC; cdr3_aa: CASSFALAGLHEQYF
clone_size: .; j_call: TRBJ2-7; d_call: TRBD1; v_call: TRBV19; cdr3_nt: TGTGCCAGTAGTACCCCCCAGGGGGCGGACGAGCAGTACTTC; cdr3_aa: CASSTPQGADEQYF
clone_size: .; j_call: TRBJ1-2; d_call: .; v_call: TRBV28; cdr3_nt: TGTGCCAGCACCTTCCCCGGGCCCCGGGGGGGCTACACCTTC; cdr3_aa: CASTFPGPRGGYTF
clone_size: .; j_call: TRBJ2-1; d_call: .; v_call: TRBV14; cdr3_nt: TGTGCCAGCAGCCAAGATTGGTCCCACGGTGCTGAGCAGTTCTTC; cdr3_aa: CASSQDWSHGAEQFF
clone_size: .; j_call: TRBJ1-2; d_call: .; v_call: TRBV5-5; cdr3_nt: TGTGCCAGCAGCTTGGCCCCAGGGGTTAACTATGGCTACACCTTC; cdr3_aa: CASSLAPGVNYGYTF
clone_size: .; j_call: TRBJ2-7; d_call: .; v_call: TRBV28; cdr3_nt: TGTGCCAGCAGTTGGGGCAGGTACGAGCAGTACTTC; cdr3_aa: CASSWGRYEQYF
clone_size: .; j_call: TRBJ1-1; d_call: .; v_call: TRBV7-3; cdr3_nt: TGTGCCAGCAGCCACAGATTTAAGACTGAAGCTTTCTTT; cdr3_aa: CASSHRFKTEAFF
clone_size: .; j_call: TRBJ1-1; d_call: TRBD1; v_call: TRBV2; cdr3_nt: TGTGCCAGCAGTGTATCTGAGGGGGCAAACACTGAAGCTTTCTTT; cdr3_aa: CASSVSEGANTEAFF
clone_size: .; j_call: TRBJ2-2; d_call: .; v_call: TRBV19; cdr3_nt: TGTGCCAGTAGTATAGATGGGGCGGGGGCCCTCACCGGGGAGCTGTTTTTT; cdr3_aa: CASSIDGAGALTGELFF